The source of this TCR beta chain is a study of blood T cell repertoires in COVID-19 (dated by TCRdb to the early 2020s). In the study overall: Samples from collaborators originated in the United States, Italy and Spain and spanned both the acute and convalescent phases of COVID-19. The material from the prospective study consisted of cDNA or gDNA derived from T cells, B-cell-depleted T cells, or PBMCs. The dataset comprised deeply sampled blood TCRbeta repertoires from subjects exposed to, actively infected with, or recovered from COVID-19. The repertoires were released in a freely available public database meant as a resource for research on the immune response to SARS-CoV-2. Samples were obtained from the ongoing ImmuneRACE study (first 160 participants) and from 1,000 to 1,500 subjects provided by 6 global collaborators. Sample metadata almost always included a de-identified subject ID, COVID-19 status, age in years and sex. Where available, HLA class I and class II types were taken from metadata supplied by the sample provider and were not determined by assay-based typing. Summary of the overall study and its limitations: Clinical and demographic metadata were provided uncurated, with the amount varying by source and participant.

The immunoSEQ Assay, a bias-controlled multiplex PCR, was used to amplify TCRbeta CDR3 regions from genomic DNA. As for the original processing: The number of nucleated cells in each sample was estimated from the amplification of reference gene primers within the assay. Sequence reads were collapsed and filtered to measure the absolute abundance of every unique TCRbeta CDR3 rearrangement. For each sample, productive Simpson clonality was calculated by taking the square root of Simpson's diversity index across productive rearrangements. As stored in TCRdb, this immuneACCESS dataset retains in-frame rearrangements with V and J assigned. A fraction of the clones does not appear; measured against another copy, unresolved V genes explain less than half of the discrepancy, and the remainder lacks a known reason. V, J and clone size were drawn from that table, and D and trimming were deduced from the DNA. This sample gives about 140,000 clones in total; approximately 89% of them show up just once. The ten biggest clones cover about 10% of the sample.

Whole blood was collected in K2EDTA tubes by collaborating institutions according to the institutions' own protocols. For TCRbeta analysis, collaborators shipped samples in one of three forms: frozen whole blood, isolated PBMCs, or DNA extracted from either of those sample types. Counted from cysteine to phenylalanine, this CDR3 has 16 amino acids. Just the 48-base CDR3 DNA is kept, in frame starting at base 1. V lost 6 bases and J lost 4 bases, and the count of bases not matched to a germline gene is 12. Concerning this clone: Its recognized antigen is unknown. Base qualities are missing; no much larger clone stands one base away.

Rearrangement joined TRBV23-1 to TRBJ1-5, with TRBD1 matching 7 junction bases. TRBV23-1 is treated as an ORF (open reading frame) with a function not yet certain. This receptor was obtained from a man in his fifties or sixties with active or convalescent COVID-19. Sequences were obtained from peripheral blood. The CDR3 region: CASSLRGGMLNQPQHF. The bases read TGCGCCAGCAGCCTAAGAGGGGGCATGTTGAATCAGCCCCAGCATTTT.